These T cell receptor beta chains were read from a single sample in a study of cytomegalovirus exposure and HLA in healthy donors. The method was immunoSEQ multiplex PCR; TCRdb's version includes in-frame clones alone and lacks a portion of them. This table holds 150,000 to 200,000 clones, roughly 78% found once. Sequenced material: PBMCs. These receptors were collected from a woman between 40 and 55 years old in good health and CMV-seronegative. CDR3s include the opening cysteine and the closing phenylalanine or tryptophan. The order of the fields is clone size, V gene, D gene, J gene, CDR3 DNA, CDR3 protein. D genes are given only for firm matches. Only part of the rows carry a size: once, few, many, or a class if the clone is expanded.

size: -; V: TRBV7-9; D: -; J: TRBJ2-5; DNA: TGTGCCAGCAGCTCACAAGAGACCCAGTACTTC; CDR3: CASSSQETQYF
size: once; V: TRBV28; D: -; J: TRBJ1-5; DNA: TGTGCCAGCAGTCAACTGAGGGAGCCCCAGCATTTT; CDR3: CASSQLREPQHF
size: -; V: TRBV2; D: -; J: TRBJ1-1; DNA: TGTGCCAGCCGTTATACAGGGTTGAACACTGAAGCTTTCTTT; CDR3: CASRYTGLNTEAFF
size: once; V: TRBV28; D: -; J: TRBJ2-7; DNA: TGTGCCAGCACCGCGGGACGGGAGCAGTACTTC; CDR3: CASTAGREQYF
size: few; V: TRBV5-1; D: TRBD1; J: TRBJ2-7; DNA: TGCGCCAGCAGCCGGGGACAGGGGAGCGAGCAGTACTTC; CDR3: CASSRGQGSEQYF
size: -; V: TRBV6-5; D: TRBD1; J: TRBJ1-6; DNA: TGTGCCAGCAGACCCCGGGACAGACCCAATTCACCCCTCCACTTT; CDR3: CASRPRDRPNSPLHF
size: -; V: TRBV28; D: TRBD1; J: TRBJ1-1; DNA: TGTGCCAGCAGCCGCGACAGGGGCACTGAAGCTTTCTTT; CDR3: CASSRDRGTEAFF
size: -; V: TRBV27; D: TRBD1; J: TRBJ2-7; DNA: TGTGCCAGCAGTTTCCAGGGGGCTCAACAGTACTTC; CDR3: CASSFQGAQQYF
size: -; V: TRBV27; D: -; J: TRBJ2-1; DNA: TGTGCCAGCAGTGCTTGGCATGAGCAGTTCTTC; CDR3: CASSAWHEQFF
size: -; V: TRBV7-9; D: TRBD2; J: TRBJ2-5; DNA: TGTGCCAGCAGCTTAGACAGCGGGGGGGCCGAGAAGACCCAGTACTTC; CDR3: CASSLDSGGAEKTQYF
size: -; V: TRBV18; D: -; J: TRBJ1-5; DNA: TGTGCCAGCTCACCCCCCTTTTATAACAATCAGCCCCAGCATTTT; CDR3: CASSPPFYNNQPQHF
size: -; V: TRBV28; D: TRBD1; J: TRBJ1-1; DNA: TGTGCCAGCAGTTTAATAAACAGGGGACCCACTGAAGCTTTCTTT; CDR3: CASSLINRGPTEAFF
size: -; V: TRBV2; D: -; J: TRBJ1-1; DNA: TGTGCCAGCAGTGAAGCGCAGAAGTTAGACAGGAGGACTGAAGCTTTCTTT; CDR3: CASSEAQKLDRRTEAFF
size: medium-sized; V: TRBV6-1; D: TRBD1; J: TRBJ1-2; DNA: TGTGCCAGCAGTGAAGCGTTGGTCGGGACAGGGGCCTATGGCTACACCTTC; CDR3: CASSEALVGTGAYGYTF
size: -; V: TRBV5-3; D: TRBD1; J: TRBJ2-7; DNA: TGTGCCAGAAGCTTGTCTGGGACAGACTCCTACGAGCAGTACTTC; CDR3: CARSLSGTDSYEQYF
size: -; V: TRBV21-1; D: -; J: TRBJ2-7; DNA: TGTGCCAGCAGTGAACAGGGACCGAATCTCACCTACGAGCAGTACTTC; CDR3: CASSEQGPNLTYEQYF
size: -; V: TRBV28; D: -; J: TRBJ2-7; DNA: TGTGCCAGCAGTCCTCTCCCTACGGGGTACGAGCAGTACTTC; CDR3: CASSPLPTGYEQYF
size: -; V: TRBV6-6; D: TRBD1; J: TRBJ2-7; DNA: TGTGCCAGCAGAGAGAGGGGGCTGATGGAGCAGTACTTC; CDR3: CASRERGLMEQYF
size: -; V: TRBV7-8; D: TRBD1; J: TRBJ1-5; DNA: TGTGCCAGCAGCTCCCATGACAGGGATAGGTATCAGCCCCAGCATTTT; CDR3: CASSSHDRDRYQPQHF
size: -; V: TRBV7-6; D: TRBD1; J: TRBJ2-1; DNA: TGTGCCAGCGGCTCGGGACAGGGGGCTCATGAGCAGTTCTTC; CDR3: CASGSGQGAHEQFF